A single sample gave rise to the 26 T cell receptor beta chains below, sequenced in a study of cytomegalovirus exposure and HLA in healthy donors. Use of 60 Vbeta and 13 Jbeta primers characterized the PCR. The assay was immunoSEQ multiplex PCR, and TCRdb's table has in-frame clones only and misses some. The sample carries roughly 160,000 clones, roughly 82% recorded once. Sequencing was carried out using PBMCs. These receptors were taken from a man aged 45 to 65 in good health and CMV-seropositive.

The chain couples TRBV9 to TRBJ2-1, with D perhaps TRBD2 (6 bases). This CDR3 comprises 15 residues. CDR1 SGDLS and CDR2 YYNGEE come from the germline V gene. Trimming removed 0 bases at V and 7 bases at J, with 14 bases between. The DNA for the CDR3 is TGTGCCAGCAGCGTAGATGCTGCGGGGCCGAATGAGCAGTTCTTC. Amino acids: CASSVDAAGPNEQFF.

The chain carries TRBV19 and TRBJ2-1, with 11 bases identical to TRBD2. Germline V gene data show CDR1 as LNHDA and CDR2 as SQIVND (reference sequence). After removal of 7 bases from V and 4 bases from J, the junction contained 9 bases not matched to a gene. CDR3 size: 16 residues. The CDR3 nucleotides are TGTGCCAGTAACTCCCTTAGCGGGGGGGATTACAATGAGCAGTTCTTC. This encodes CASNSLSGGDYNEQFF.

Details on this clone: At one of its ends the junction is not consistent with the germline gene, which may arise from a read error. The chain couples TRBV7-9 to TRBJ1-4; D is undetermined. CDR1 is SEHNR and CDR2 is FQNEAQ in the germline V gene (reference sequence). The CDR3 has 19 residues. The CDR3 bases are TGTTCCAGCAGGTTGGGAGCAGATTCACTAAGAGATTTCGATGAAAAACTGTTTTTT. Amino acids: CSSRLGADSLRDFDEKLFF.

The chain is built from TRBV6-5 and TRBJ1-2; D call uncertain. The CDR3 loop spans 14 amino acids. Per the germline V gene, CDR1 is MNHEY and CDR2 is SVGAGI. V dropped 6 bases and J dropped 2 bases, with 13 bases sitting between them. CDR3 in amino acids: CASRLTDRNYGYTF. CDR3 nucleotides: TGTGCCAGCAGACTGACTGATAGAAACTATGGCTACACCTTC.

The chain recombines TRBV28 with TRBJ2-7; D may be TRBD1 (7 bases). V shed 6 bases and J shed 5 bases, with 17 bases lying between them. Germline V CDR1 and CDR2: MDHEN, SYDVKM. The CDR3 runs 14 residues. The CDR3 here is CASRGGQVLHEQYF. CDR3 in DNA: TGTGCCAGCAGGGGAGGACAGGTTCTCCACGAGCAGTACTTC.

J is TRBJ2-7 and V is TRBV30; D not certain. V lost 3 bases to trimming and J lost 4 bases, with 7 bases between them. This CDR3 region has 11 residues. The germline gives CDR1 GTSNPN, CDR2 SVGIG (reference sequence). The CDR3 here is CAWSLAYEQYF. CDR3 nucleotide sequence: TGTGCCTGGAGCCTTGCGTACGAGCAGTACTTC.

The V call is TRBV27, the J call TRBJ2-3, with 9 bases that match TRBD2. The CDR3 is 15 amino acids. Germline assignment: CDR1 MNHEY and CDR2 SMNVEV (reference sequence). With V trimmed by 7 bases and J by 6 bases, 11 bases remained unmatched. Here the CDR3 DNA reads TGTGCCAGCAAACCGGGACTAGCCCTCCCTGATACGCAGTATTTT. Translation: CASKPGLALPDTQYF.

Comments on this clone: Other DNA sequences in the same sample also yield this CDR3. The rearrangement links TRBV5-1 to TRBJ2-3; possibly TRBD1 for D (5 bases). The V gene's germline CDR1 is SGHRS and CDR2 YFSETQ. This CDR3 has 14 residues. V gave up 0 bases and J gave up 0 bases, with 5 bases separating them. The CDR3 is CASSLGQSTDTQYF. The CDR3 DNA is TGCGCCAGCAGCTTGGGACAGAGCACAGATACGCAGTATTTT.

The chain combines TRBV27 with TRBJ2-7, with 9 bases fitting TRBD1. Trimming took 5 bases from V and 4 from J; bases not matched to a gene: 9. The germline V gene encodes CDR1 MNHEY and CDR2 SMNVEV (reference sequence). The CDR3 has 15 amino acids. The CDR3 DNA reads as TGTGCCAGCAGTCAGGCAACAGGGGGCAAGTACGAGCAGTACTTC. Its protein product is CASSQATGGKYEQYF.

The CDR3 protein is CASSTRLPQGEKETQYF. The CDR3 DNA reads as TGTGCCAGCAGCACCCGCCTTCCCCAGGGGGAAAAAGAGACCCAGTACTTC. This sequence joins TRBV21-1 and TRBJ2-5; the table's D call, TRBD1, has no DNA check behind it. TRBV21-1 is a pseudogene segment. The CDR3 has 17 amino acids.

The V and J genes are TRBV7-2 and TRBJ2-3; 10 nucleotides line up with TRBD1. The trim removed 5 bases at V and 2 bases at J, leaving 7 bases unmatched. Looked up from germline, CDR1 is SGHTA and CDR2 is FQGNSA. This CDR3 is built from 16 residues. Here the CDR3 reads CASSGQGGVNTDTQYF. The CDR3 bases are TGTGCCAGCAGCGGACAGGGGGGGGTTAACACAGATACGCAGTATTTT.

The V and J genes are TRBV6-5 and TRBJ1-4, with a weak D call TRBD1 (5 bases). V gave up 2 bases and J gave up 7 bases, with 11 bases separating them. Germline CDR1 reads MNHEY; CDR2 reads SVGAGI. The CDR3 contains 14 residues. The chain's CDR3 is CASSYGAELEKLFF. In nucleotides, the CDR3 is TGTGCCAGCAGTTACGGGGCAGAACTTGAAAAACTGTTTTTT.

This clone was seen once. The chain couples TRBV4-3 to TRBJ2-5; 10 bases align to TRBD1. V lost 4 bases and J lost 7; bases outside the gene matches: 9. This CDR3 spans 15 amino acids. Per the germline V gene, CDR1 is LGHNA and CDR2 is YSLEER. The CDR3 spells CASSPRDRGGGTQYF. The CDR3 DNA is TGCGCCAGCAGCCCCCGGGACAGGGGTGGGGGGACCCAGTACTTC.

The CDR3 coding sequence is TGTGCCAGCAGCATAGGGACAGGGCGGTACGAGCAGTACTTC. Protein: CASSIGTGRYEQYF. This rearrangement joins TRBV6-5 to TRBJ2-7; 9 nucleotides match TRBD1. The CDR3 covers 14 residues. V lost 6 bases to trimming and J lost 4 bases; unmatched junction nucleotides: 7. CDR1 is MNHEY, CDR2 SVGAGI, per germline.

This chain links TRBV29-1 with TRBJ1-1, with D possibly matching TRBD1 (6 bases). V lost 6 bases and J 0 bases, leaving 20 bases between the germline ends. The germline V gene encodes CDR1 SQVTM and CDR2 ANQGSEA. The CDR3 extends over 16 amino acids. CDR3 sequence: CSVGRDNRFLNTEAFF. The CDR3 DNA reads as TGCAGCGTCGGCCGGGACAATCGTTTTCTGAACACTGAAGCTTTCTTT.

V gene TRBV18 combines with J gene TRBJ1-5, with D possibly being TRBD1 (5 bases). CDR3 length: 15 residues. Germline loops: CDR1 KGHSH, CDR2 LQKENI. V lost 0 bases to trimming and J lost 7 bases, with 13 bases between them. This chain's CDR3 is CASSPPGGAEQPQHF. The CDR3 DNA follows: TGTGCCAGCTCACCACCGGGAGGGGCTGAACAGCCCCAGCATTTT.

V and J are TRBV28 and TRBJ2-2; 11 positions agree with TRBD1. Germline V gene data show CDR1 as MDHEN and CDR2 as SYDVKM. V lost 6 bases and J lost 1; bases outside the gene matches: 7. The CDR3 runs 17 residues. CDR3 bases: TGTGCCAGCAGGTCCGGGACAGGGGGTTGGAACACCGGGGAGCTGTTTTTT. Its translation is CASRSGTGGWNTGELFF. Complete variable domain (other parts from reference TRBV28 and TRBJ2-2): DVKVTQSSRYLVKRTGEKVFLECVQDMDHENMFWYRQDPGLGLRLIYFSYDVKMKEKGDIPEGYSVSREKKERFSLILESASTNQTSMYLCASRSGTGGWNTGELFFGEGSRLTVL.

This clone has only one observation. The rearrangement uses TRBV19 and TRBJ2-1; 8 nucleotides match TRBD2. The CDR3 length is 15 residues. V was clipped by 2 bases and J by 4 bases; unmatched bases: 4. Germline V gene sequence: CDR1 LNHDA, CDR2 SQIVND (reference sequence). This CDR3 reads CASSIKAGEYNEQFF. The CDR3, as DNA: TGTGCCAGTAGTATAAAAGCGGGAGAGTACAATGAGCAGTTCTTC.

The chain uses TRBV2 and TRBJ2-7; TRBD1 agrees at 10 bases. This CDR3 comprises 13 residues. CDR1 and CDR2 (germline): SNHLY, FYNNEI. V was clipped by 4 bases and J by 7 bases; unmatched bases: 4. CDR3 DNA sequence: TGTGCCAGCAGTGGACAGGGGGCTATTGAGCAGTACTTC. Translated, it gives CASSGQGAIEQYF.

This clone was seen a few times. One end of the junction fails to match germline, which may point to a read error. The V gene is TRBV15, the J gene TRBJ2-6; TRBD1 might be the D (5 bases). This CDR3 spans 15 amino acids. The germline CDR1 and CDR2 sequences are LNHNV and YYDKDF (reference sequence). The CDR3 region has the DNA TGTGCCACCAGCCGCGATGGATCTGGGGCCAACGGCCTGACTTTC. Protein product: CATSRDGSGANGLTF.

This clone was recorded a few times. The chain combines TRBV14 with TRBJ2-7, with a possible D match to TRBD1 (5 bases). Germline values: CDR1 SGHDN, CDR2 FVKESK. The V gene lost 3 bases and the J gene lost 10 bases, with 28 bases spanning the gap. The CDR3 is 17 residues long. CDR3 in DNA: TGTGCCAGCAGCCAGGGCCCGACACAGGAGTTCCCAAGTGAACAGTACTTC. It encodes CASSQGPTQEFPSEQYF.

The V call is TRBV28, the J call TRBJ1-2; D is unresolved. Trimming left V 4 bases short and J 6 bases short, with 12 bases between. This CDR3 has 13 amino acids. Germline CDR1 is MDHEN and CDR2 is SYDVKM. CDR3 in amino acids: CASSSARGNGYTF. The CDR3 nucleotides read TGTGCCAGCAGTTCTGCGCGGGGAAATGGCTACACCTTC.

The DNA of the CDR3 is TGTGCCAGCTCATTCGGACTGGTGGCTAATGAAAAACTGTTTTTT. Encoded protein: CASSFGLVANEKLFF. This sequence joins TRBV18 and TRBJ1-4; unclear D gene. Germline lookup yields CDR1 KGHSH and CDR2 LQKENI. The CDR3 spans 15 residues. V shed 5 bases and J shed 3 bases, with 13 bases lying between them.

This clone was observed a few times. V gene TRBV27 combines with J gene TRBJ2-7; the match to TRBD1 covers 7 bases. V dropped 5 bases and J dropped 2; count of bases not matched to a gene: 12. Germline V CDR1 and CDR2: MNHEY, SMNVEV (reference sequence). The CDR3 consists of 16 residues. The chain's CDR3 is CASSPTSGQKTYEQYF. The CDR3 nucleotides are TGTGCCAGCAGTCCAACCTCGGGACAGAAGACCTACGAGCAGTACTTC.

The genes are TRBV30 and TRBJ1-4; D unclear. Germline CDR1 and CDR2: GTSNPN and SVGIG (reference sequence). V shed 0 bases and J shed 6 bases, with 8 bases lying between them. The CDR3 has 13 residues. In nucleotides, the CDR3 is TGTGCCTGGAGTGTATTCCGGGATGAAAAACTGTTTTTT. This codes for CAWSVFRDEKLFF.

The V gene is TRBV27, the J gene TRBJ2-7, with 11 bases that match TRBD2. V lost 7 bases, J lost 4 bases, and 6 bases stayed unmatched. The germline V gene has CDR1 MNHEY and CDR2 SMNVEV (reference sequence). This CDR3 is built from 14 residues. Here the CDR3 DNA reads TGTGCCAGCACCTTTAGCGGGAGGGGATACGAGCAGTACTTC. Translation: CASTFSGRGYEQYF.